This T cell receptor beta chain was profiled in a study of cytomegalovirus exposure and HLA in healthy donors. The CDR3 is 13 residues long. CDR1 is SGDLS and CDR2 is YYNGEE in the germline V gene. Trimming took 4 bases from V and 5 from J, leaving 13 bases between them. Vbeta (60) and Jbeta (13) primers were used in the PCR. Data came from immunoSEQ multiplex PCR; TCRdb stores just in-frame clones and leaves some out. Among roughly 160,000 clones listed, approximately 80% were seen once. Sequencing was done on a sample of PBMCs. The chain has TRBV9 and TRBJ2-7; D is unresolved. The clonotype originates from a woman in her forties or fifties in good health and CMV-seronegative. The CDR3 DNA reads as TGTGCCAGCAGCCCTTCAATTCAGGACGAGCAGTACTTC. It encodes CASSPSIQDEQYF.